This T cell receptor beta chain was profiled in a study of early T cells in non-severe SARS-CoV-2 infection (dated by TCRdb to about 2021). A note on the overall study: TCR sequencing used bulk RNA from unsorted whole blood, so alpha and beta chains could not be paired.

This clonotype came up many times. Which antigen it targets is not known. No clone much larger than this one lies a single base away; base qualities are absent. Broader findings and caveats from the paper: Matching against VDJdb was skewed toward anti-spike CD8 responses, likely underestimated virus-specific expansions, and missed private and CD4 specificities.

The CDR3 measures 14 amino acids from cysteine to phenylalanine. The sequence is cut down to CDR3 DNA, 42 bases in frame from base 1. The trim is 1 base for V and 3 bases for J, with a gap of 13 bases between the germline ends. Via the germline V gene, CDR1 is SQVTM and CDR2 ANQGSEA. This was a case-control study nested in a cohort of healthcare workers in London, UK, who had nasopharyngeal swab PCR tests and blood samples taken every week. Between 23 and 31 March 2020, the week of the UK lockdown, healthcare workers were enrolled and then followed up weekly for as long as 16 weeks. The library came from 5' RACE. Sequenced using a NextSeq 500. In the TCR library protocol, unique molecular identifiers were attached to individual cDNA molecules to correct for PCR bias and sequencing error. Both TCR alpha and beta chains were sequenced, and tight co-correlation was observed between alpha and beta sequence abundances in each sample. The study's own analysis went as follows. Decombinator V4 was used to annotate TCR sequences for V gene, J gene and CDR3. Expanded TCRs were defined as changing significantly between any two time points under a Poisson model with p below 0.0001. TCR abundances were normalised to the total number of TCRs sequenced per sample and were expressed as counts per million. TRAV1-2 paired with TRAJ12, TRAJ20 or TRAJ33 defined MAIT TCRs, while TRAV10 paired with TRAJ18 defined iNKT TCRs. VDJdb, accessed 1 November 2021, was searched for CMV, EBV and SARS-CoV-2 annotated TCRs, with TCRs annotated for multiple antigens excluded. Through fastp at Q25 and MiXCR, TCRdb rebuilt clones from the public reads, retaining in-frame beta chains. Duplicate CDR3 protein sequences are folded into a single record with the most common DNA and genes. For this entry, the V and J calls and clone size follow TCRdb and not the study's own pipeline. The sample table records some 59,000 distinct CDR3 sequences; roughly 8.8% of these occur just once. The ten largest clones add up to less than 25% of the sample.

The chain couples TRBV29-1 to TRBJ2-7, with the D gene possibly TRBD1 or TRBD2, each one fitting 6 bases. Sequencing was carried out using whole blood. The receptor was derived from an adult who was a healthcare worker with PCR-confirmed SARS-CoV-2 infection or an uninfected control (not recorded which). CDR3 sequence: CSVEGGGGIYEQYF. The bases are TGCAGCGTTGAAGGAGGGGGAGGAATCTACGAGCAGTACTTC.